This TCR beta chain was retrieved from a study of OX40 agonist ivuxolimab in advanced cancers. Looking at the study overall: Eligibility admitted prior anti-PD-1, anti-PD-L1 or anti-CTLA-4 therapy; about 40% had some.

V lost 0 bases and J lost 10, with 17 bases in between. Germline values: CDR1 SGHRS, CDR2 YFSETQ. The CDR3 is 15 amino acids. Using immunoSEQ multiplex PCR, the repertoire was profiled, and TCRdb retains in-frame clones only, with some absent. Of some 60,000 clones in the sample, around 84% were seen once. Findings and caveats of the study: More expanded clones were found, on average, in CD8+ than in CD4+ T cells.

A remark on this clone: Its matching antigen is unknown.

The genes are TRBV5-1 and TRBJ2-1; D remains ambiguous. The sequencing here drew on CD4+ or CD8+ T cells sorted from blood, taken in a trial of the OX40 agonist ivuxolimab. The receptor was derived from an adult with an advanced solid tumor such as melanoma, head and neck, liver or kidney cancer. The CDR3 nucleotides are TGCGCCAGCAGCTTGGTATTCGGAGACTCTGGAGAGCAGTTCTTC. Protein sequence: CASSLVFGDSGEQFF.